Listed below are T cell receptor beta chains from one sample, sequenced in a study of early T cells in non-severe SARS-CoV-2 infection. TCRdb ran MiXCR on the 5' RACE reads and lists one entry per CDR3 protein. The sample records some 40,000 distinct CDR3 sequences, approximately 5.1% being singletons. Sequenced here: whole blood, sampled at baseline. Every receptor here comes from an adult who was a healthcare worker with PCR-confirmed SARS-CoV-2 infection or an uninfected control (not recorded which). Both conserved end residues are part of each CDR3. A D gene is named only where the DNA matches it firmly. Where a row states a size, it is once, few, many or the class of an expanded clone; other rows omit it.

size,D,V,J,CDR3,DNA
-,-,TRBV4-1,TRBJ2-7,CASSQVVTGSEQYF,TGCGCCAGCAGCCAAGTCGTTACAGGATCCGAGCAGTACTTC
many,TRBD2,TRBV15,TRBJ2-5,CATSRPDTGGTQYF,TGTGCCACCAGCAGACCTGATACGGGAGGGACCCAGTACTTC
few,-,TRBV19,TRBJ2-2,CATQDSVRTTGELFF,TGTGCCACGCAAGACAGCGTTAGAACCACCGGGGAGCTGTTTTTT
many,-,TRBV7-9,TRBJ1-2,CASSQELNYGYTF,TGTGCCAGCAGCCAAGAGTTGAACTATGGCTACACCTTC
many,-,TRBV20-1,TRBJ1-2,CSARGNRGPEGYTF,TGCAGTGCTAGGGGGAATCGGGGACCGGAAGGCTACACCTTC
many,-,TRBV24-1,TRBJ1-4,CATRNEKLFF,TGTGCCACCAGGAATGAAAAACTGTTTTTT
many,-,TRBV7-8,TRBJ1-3,CASSLRGGVRSGNTIYF,TGTGCCAGCAGCTTAAGGGGGGGTGTAAGATCTGGAAACACCATATATTTT
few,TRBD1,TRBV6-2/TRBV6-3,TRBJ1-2,CASRSYDREDYGYTF,TGTGCCAGCAGGTCCTACGACAGGGAGGACTATGGCTACACCTTC
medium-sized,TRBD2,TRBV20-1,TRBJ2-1,CSAALAANEQFF,TGCAGTGCAGCACTAGCGGCCAATGAGCAGTTCTTC
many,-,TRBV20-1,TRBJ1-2,CSASRFNYGYTF,TGCAGTGCCTCCCGGTTTAACTATGGCTACACCTTC
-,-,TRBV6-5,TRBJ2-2,CASRLQRVNTGELFF,TGTGCCAGCAGGCTACAGCGGGTGAACACCGGGGAGCTGTTTTTT
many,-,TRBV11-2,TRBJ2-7,CASSFNPRRGRYEQYF,TGTGCCAGCAGCTTTAACCCACGAAGGGGGAGGTACGAGCAGTACTTC
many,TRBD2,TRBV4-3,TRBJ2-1,CASSQSAVGLASGEQFF,TGCGCCAGCAGCCAATCTGCTGTCGGACTAGCCTCCGGAGAGCAGTTCTTC
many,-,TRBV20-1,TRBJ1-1,CSASTGRDTEAFF,TGCAGTGCTTCCACGGGAAGGGACACTGAAGCTTTCTTT
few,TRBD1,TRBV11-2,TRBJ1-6,CASSYDIRGYSPLHF,TGTGCCAGCAGCTACGATATCAGGGGGTATTCACCCCTCCACTTT
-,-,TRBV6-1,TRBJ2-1,CASSEFGQGGNEQFF,TGTGCCAGCAGTGAATTTGGGCAGGGCGGCAATGAGCAGTTCTTC
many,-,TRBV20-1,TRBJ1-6,CSARHGQSSYNSPLHF,TGCAGTGCTAGACACGGCCAGAGCTCCTATAATTCACCCCTCCACTTT
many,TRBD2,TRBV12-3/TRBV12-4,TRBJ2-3,CASSPTWTRSDTQYF,TGTGCCAGCAGCCCCACCTGGACTAGATCAGATACGCAGTATTTT
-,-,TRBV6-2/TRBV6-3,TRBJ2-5,CASSVREQETQYF,TGTGCCAGCAGTGTCCGGGAACAAGAGACCCAGTACTTC
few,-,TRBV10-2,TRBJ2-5,CASRQGLTSETQYF,TGCGCCAGCAGACAAGGACTGACTTCAGAGACCCAGTACTTC
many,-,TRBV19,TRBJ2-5,CASRSAETQYF,TGTGCCAGTAGATCCGCGGAGACCCAGTACTTC
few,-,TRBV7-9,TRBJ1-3,CASSLSGNTIYF,TGTGCCAGCAGCTTAAGCGGAAACACCATATATTTT
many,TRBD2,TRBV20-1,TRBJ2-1,CSANPLTSGKLGEQFF,TGCAGTGCTAATCCCCTCACTAGCGGGAAATTGGGTGAGCAGTTCTTC
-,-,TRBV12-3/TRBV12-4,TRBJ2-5,CASSFWGAETQYF,TGTGCCAGCAGTTTTTGGGGGGCTGAGACCCAGTACTTC
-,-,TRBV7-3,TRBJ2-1,CASSLIPSPYNEQFF,TGTGCCAGCAGCTTAATCCCGAGCCCCTACAATGAGCAGTTCTTC
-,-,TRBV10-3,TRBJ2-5,CAIREAVGETQYF,TGTGCCATCAGGGAAGCAGTGGGGGAGACCCAGTACTTC
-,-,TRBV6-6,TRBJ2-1,CASSSKDAAITYNEQFF,TGTGCCAGCAGTTCCAAGGACGCGGCGATCACCTACAATGAGCAGTTCTTC
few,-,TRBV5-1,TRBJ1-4,CASSSTGGPRAKLFF,TGCGCCAGCAGCTCGACAGGCGGCCCCCGCGCAAAACTGTTTTTT